The rows below give T cell receptor beta chains drawn from one sample of a study of PD-L1 blockade in urothelial cancer. Libraries were prepared by immunoSEQ multiplex PCR; TCRdb keeps only in-frame clonotypes and omits some of them. The sample lists 35,000 or so clones; around 33% were seen once. The starting material was tumor tissue, obtained before atezolizumab (anti-PD-L1) treatment. The origin of the receptors is a man aged 55-75 years with urothelial cancer. CDR3s include the opening cysteine and the closing phenylalanine or tryptophan. A D gene is named only where the DNA matches it firmly. Only some rows state a clone size, as once, few, many or a class for expanded clones.

TRBJ2-5	TRBV11-3	.	many	CASSSSPGGRETQYF	TGTGCCAGCAGCTCCTCCCCAGGGGGGAGGGAGACCCAGTACTTC
TRBJ1-2	TRBV6-8	.	.	CASSYLGQGMSGYTF	TGTGCCAGCAGTTACTTGGGTCAGGGGATGTCGGGCTACACCTTC
TRBJ2-5	TRBV19	.	.	CASSIGNRLQETQYF	TGTGCCAGTAGTATAGGTAACAGGCTCCAAGAGACCCAGTACTTC
TRBJ1-2	TRBV12-5	.	.	CASGGRLYGYTF	TGTGCCAGCGGGGGTCGCCTCTATGGCTACACCTTC
TRBJ2-4	TRBV6-8	.	few	CASSYPGLGGNIQYF	TGTGCCAGCAGTTACCCCGGACTTGGGGGAAACATTCAGTACTTC
TRBJ1-5	TRBV2	.	many	CASREAQVGPQHF	TGTGCCAGCAGGGAGGCGCAGGTGGGGCCCCAGCATTTT
TRBJ2-6	TRBV6-8	.	.	CASSYFLSGANVLTF	TGTGCCAGCAGTTACTTCCTCTCTGGGGCCAACGTCCTGACTTTC
TRBJ2-2	TRBV5-1	TRBD1	.	CASSLGTGNTGELFF	TGCGCCAGCAGCTTGGGGACAGGAAACACCGGGGAGCTGTTTTTT
TRBJ2-6	TRBV6-8	.	.	CASSYSILHSGANVLTF	TGTGCCAGCAGTTACTCGATCCTCCACTCTGGGGCCAACGTCCTGACTTTC
TRBJ1-1	TRBV28	.	.	CAIRSGQGGRNTEAFF	TGTGCCATCCGGTCAGGGCAGGGAGGCAGGAACACTGAAGCTTTCTTT
TRBJ1-3	TRBV7-6	.	few	CASSLAGHDSSGNTIYF	TGTGCCAGCAGCTTAGCGGGCCATGACTCCTCTGGAAACACCATATATTTT
TRBJ1-2	TRBV28	TRBD1	.	CASTLRGAPGYGYTF	TGTGCCAGCACCCTCAGGGGGGCGCCCGGCTATGGCTACACCTTC
TRBJ1-2	TRBV5-1	.	.	CASSLRTDYGSYTF	TGCGCCAGCAGCCTACGGACGGACTATGGTAGCTACACCTTC
TRBJ2-2	TRBV30	TRBD1	.	CAWSAGQGVTGELFF	TGTGCCTGGAGCGCCGGACAGGGGGTGACCGGGGAGCTGTTTTTT
TRBJ2-7	TRBV11-3	.	many	CASSLVGPPYEQYF	TGTGCCAGCAGCTTAGTGGGACCTCCCTACGAGCAGTACTTC
TRBJ2-7	TRBV1	.	many	CASSQDTAYEQYF	TGCGCCAGCAGCCAAGATACGGCCTACGAGCAGTACTTC
TRBJ1-5	TRBV6-8	.	.	CASKRAGHSNQPQHF	TGTGCCAGCAAGCGTGCAGGGCATAGCAATCAGCCCCAGCATTTT
TRBJ1-1	TRBV10-2	.	few	CASSDDGGLAFF	TGCGCCAGCAGTGACGACGGGGGTCTGGCTTTCTTT
TRBJ2-5	TRBV4-1	.	many	CASSQVRTQETQYF	TGCGCCAGCAGCCAAGTACGAACACAAGAGACCCAGTACTTC
TRBJ2-7	TRBV6-7	.	.	CASSSHYEQYF	TGTGCCAGCAGTTCCCATTACGAGCAGTACTTC
TRBJ1-1	TRBV11-3	.	.	CASTPSGGRTEAFF	TGTGCCAGCACCCCCTCGGGGGGCCGCACTGAAGCTTTCTTT
TRBJ1-4	TRBV6-1	TRBD1	few	CASSEEAGQGFATNEKLFF	TGTGCCAGCAGTGAAGAGGCCGGACAGGGCTTTGCAACTAATGAAAAACTGTTTTTT
TRBJ1-2	TRBV18	TRBD1	.	CASSPSSGQAFYGYTF	TGTGCCAGCTCACCATCCTCGGGACAGGCCTTCTATGGCTACACCTTC
TRBJ2-6	TRBV19	TRBD1	.	CASKADRGISGANVLTF	TGTGCCAGTAAAGCGGACAGGGGTATAAGTGGGGCCAACGTCCTGACTTTC
TRBJ2-1	TRBV6-8	TRBD2	many	CASSTGTSINEQFF	TGTGCCAGCAGTACCGGGACTAGCATTAATGAGCAGTTCTTC
TRBJ2-7	TRBV29-1	TRBD1	.	CSVPGQGAHEQYF	TGCAGCGTTCCGGGACAGGGGGCTCACGAGCAGTACTTC
TRBJ2-7	TRBV19	.	.	CASSSGQGLYEQYF	TGTGCCAGTAGTTCGGGGCAGGGTCTCTACGAGCAGTACTTC
TRBJ1-3	TRBV19	.	.	CASSYPGTSGNTIYF	TGTGCCAGTTCTTACCCCGGGACCTCTGGAAACACCATATATTTT
TRBJ1-2	TRBV6-8	.	.	CASSSADTNYGYTF	TGTGCCAGCAGTTCCGCCGACACGAACTATGGCTACACCTTC
TRBJ2-1	TRBV6-7	.	few	CASSVPNEQFF	TGTGCCAGCAGTGTCCCCAATGAGCAGTTCTTC
TRBJ2-3	TRBV25-1	TRBD1	.	CASSSWEAGGKDTQYF	TGTGCCAGCAGTTCGTGGGAGGCAGGGGGCAAAGATACGCAGTATTTT
TRBJ2-6	TRBV9	.	.	CASSVVGMLGANVLTF	TGTGCCAGCAGCGTAGTTGGGATGCTGGGGGCCAACGTCCTGACTTTC
TRBJ2-7	TRBV11-3	.	.	CASSLGFVQYEQYF	TGTGCCAGCAGCTTAGGTTTTGTGCAGTACGAGCAGTACTTC
TRBJ1-5	TRBV15	.	few	CATSVGTEGGWPQHF	TGTGCCACCAGCGTTGGGACCGAAGGGGGGTGGCCCCAGCATTTT
TRBJ2-1	TRBV11-3	.	many	CASSLSTGRNHNEQFF	TGTGCCAGCAGCTTGTCGACGGGACGAAACCACAATGAGCAGTTCTTC